These 26 T cell receptor beta chains came from one sample sequenced in a study of cytomegalovirus exposure and HLA in healthy donors. The PCR contained 60 Vbeta and 13 Jbeta primers. TCRdb's copy holds only in-frame clones and misses some; the assay was immunoSEQ multiplex PCR. The sample carries 130,000 or so clones, roughly 82% recorded once. Sequencing was done on a sample of PBMCs. The receptors shown here come from a man between 18 and 35 years old in good health and CMV-seropositive.

The genes are TRBV11-2 and TRBJ2-1; 8 nucleotides line up with TRBD2. Germline V CDR1 and CDR2: SGHAT, FQNNGV. The CDR3 is made up of 13 amino acids. Unmatched junction bases numbered 3, after V lost 2 bases and J lost 9 bases. Here the CDR3 DNA reads TGTGCCAGCAGCTTATTGCGGGAGGTTGAGCAGTTCTTC. This encodes CASSLLREVEQFF.

This clone has just one count. This chain's CDR3 is CASSPGQGKMNPQYF. The CDR3 DNA follows: TGTGCCAGCAGTCCCGGACAGGGGAAAATGAATCCGCAGTATTTT. This chain uses TRBV2 with TRBJ2-3, with 9 bases fitting TRBD1. The CDR3 runs 15 residues. J gave up 10 bases and V 5 bases, and 13 bases lay outside the gene matches. Germline loops: CDR1 SNHLY, CDR2 FYNNEI.

The rearrangement uses TRBV27 and TRBJ2-5; TRBD1 matches 7 bases. Germline CDR1 is MNHEY and CDR2 is SMNVEV (reference sequence). This CDR3 spans 14 amino acids. V trimming: 4 bases; J trimming: 1 base; junction bases outside the gene matches: 3. CDR3 amino acids: CASSSGGLQETQYF. CDR3 nucleotides: TGTGCCAGCAGTTCAGGGGGTCTCCAAGAGACCCAGTACTTC.

This clone was detected a few times. This rearrangement joins TRBV5-1 to TRBJ1-1, with 8 bases that match TRBD1. Germline V gene data show CDR1 as SGHRS and CDR2 as YFSETQ. This CDR3 has 15 amino acids. The ends lost 4 bases at V and 4 bases at J; junction bases unmatched: 9. CDR3 sequence reads: CASSTGQGSFTEAFF. For the CDR3, the DNA is TGCGCCAGCAGCACTGGACAGGGAAGTTTCACTGAAGCTTTCTTT.

The CDR3 reads CASSLDSYSGNTIYF. The CDR3 bases are TGTGCCAGCAGCTTAGATAGCTACTCTGGAAACACCATATATTTT. The gene calls are TRBV7-2 and TRBJ1-3; no definite D call. With 1 base removed from V and 0 bases from J, the gap between germline ends came to 7 bases. CDR3 length equals 15 residues. The germline V gene has CDR1 SGHTA and CDR2 FQGNSA.

The chain recombines TRBV11-2 with TRBJ2-1, with D perhaps TRBD1 (7 bases). This CDR3 region has 15 residues. V was cut by 2 bases and J by 9 bases, with 17 bases left in between. Germline CDR1 reads SGHAT; CDR2 reads FQNNGV. The CDR3: CASSLLPGGTSEQFF. The CDR3 bases are TGTGCCAGCAGCTTACTGCCAGGGGGGACGAGTGAGCAGTTCTTC. Filled out from reference TRBV11-2 and TRBJ2-1, the complete variable domain reads EAGVAQSPRYKIIEKRQSVAFWCNPISGHATLYWYQQILGQGPKLLIQFQNNGVVDDSQLPKDRFSAERLKGVDSTLKIQPAKLEDSAVYLCASSLLPGGTSEQFFGPGTRLTVL.

This chain uses TRBV10-3 with TRBJ1-5, with D possibly being TRBD1 (5 bases). The CDR3 spans 14 residues. The V gene lost 0 bases and the J gene lost 6 bases, with 9 bases spanning the gap. Germline-derived CDR1 and CDR2 are ENHRY and SYGVKD. This CDR3 is CAISESRESQPQHF. The CDR3 nucleotides read TGTGCCATCAGTGAGTCCAGGGAAAGTCAGCCCCAGCATTTT.

This sequence joins TRBV5-1 and TRBJ2-5, with TRBD1 identical over 7 bases. This CDR3 has 15 residues. The junction had 8 bases not matched to a gene; V was cut back by 4 bases and J by 2 bases. Germline CDR1 is SGHRS and CDR2 is YFSETQ. DNA of the CDR3: TGCGCCAGCAGCACCGGCAGGGGGTCGCAAGAGACCCAGTACTTC. It specifies CASSTGRGSQETQYF.

The V call is TRBV11-2, the J call TRBJ1-3, with D perhaps TRBD1 (6 bases). The CDR3 covers 17 residues. Germline assignment: CDR1 SGHAT and CDR2 FQNNGV. V was clipped by 2 bases and J by 0 bases, with 14 bases between them. The CDR3 DNA follows: TGTGCCAGCAGCTTACTCAGGGGTCGGAGCTCTGGAAACACCATATATTTT. Its translation is CASSLLRGRSSGNTIYF.

This clone was detected a few times. The V and J genes are TRBV5-1 and TRBJ1-2; 7 positions match TRBD1. J was trimmed by 4 bases and V by 4 bases; bases with no gene match: 10. The CDR3 totals 15 residues. Germline V lookup: CDR1 SGHRS, CDR2 YFSETQ. CDR3 residues: CASSDGQALSYGYTF. CDR3 in DNA: TGCGCCAGCAGCGACGGACAGGCCCTATCCTATGGCTACACCTTC.

V gene TRBV19 combines with J gene TRBJ1-1; D remains unclear. Germline loops: CDR1 LNHDA, CDR2 SQIVND (reference sequence). This CDR3 contains 13 residues. Trimming cost V 7 bases and J 1 base, with 10 bases left between them. The CDR3 nucleotides are TGTGCCAGTAACCAAATGGCGAACACTGAAGCTTTCTTT. Protein sequence: CASNQMANTEAFF.

DNA for the CDR3: TGTGCCAGCAGCCCCCCGCGGCAGGGGGTAGTCGGGGAGCTGTTTTTT. Encoded protein: CASSPPRQGVVGELFF. V usage is TRBV7-9 and J usage is TRBJ2-2, with 7 bases fitting TRBD1. The CDR3 contains 16 residues. The V segment lost 5 bases and the J segment 7 bases; nucleotides outside the gene matches: 13. Germline loops: CDR1 SEHNR, CDR2 FQNEAQ (reference sequence).

This clone has more than one count but fewer than ten. V and J are TRBV6-5 and TRBJ1-2; the match to TRBD1 covers 9 bases. Germline-derived CDR1 and CDR2 are MNHEY and SVGAGI. The CDR3 consists of 15 residues. V lost 0 bases to trimming and J lost 4 bases; unmatched junction nucleotides: 3. In DNA, the CDR3 is TGTGCCAGCAGTTACTCGACAGGGGGAAGCTATGGCTACACCTTC. It translates to CASSYSTGGSYGYTF.

The chain couples TRBV19 to TRBJ1-5; D possibly corresponds to TRBD1 (5 bases). The germline CDR1 and CDR2 sequences are LNHDA and SQIVND (reference sequence). CDR3 size: 15 residues. Trimming removed 3 bases from V and 4 bases from J, with 13 bases in between. This chain's CDR3 is CASSIRRQLNQPQHF. The DNA for the CDR3 is TGTGCCAGTAGTATTCGCCGACAGTTAAATCAGCCCCAGCATTTT.

This chain links TRBV6-5 with TRBJ1-1, with a tentative D call TRBD1 (6 bases). The V gene's germline CDR1 is MNHEY and CDR2 SVGAGI. V shed 5 bases and J shed 4 bases, with 14 bases lying between them. The CDR3 consists of 14 residues. The CDR3 nucleotides read TGTGCCAGCAGTCCCGGACAGTACGTCACTGAAGCTTTCTTT. It is translated as CASSPGQYVTEAFF.

The V gene is TRBV12-5, the J gene TRBJ1-1; no clear D gene. CDR1 is LGHNT and CDR2 is FRNRAP in the germline V gene. This CDR3 has 12 amino acids. V lost 5 bases and J lost 8, with 12 bases in between. CDR3 in amino acids: CASGPEGGEAFF. The CDR3 nucleotides are TGTGCTAGTGGTCCGGAAGGAGGAGAAGCTTTCTTT.

The chain joins TRBV19 to TRBJ2-6; D perhaps matches TRBD2 (6 bases). Germline V gene lookup returns CDR1 LNHDA and CDR2 SQIVND (reference sequence). The length of the CDR3 is 16 residues. Deletions cut 6 bases from V and 3 bases from J, with 15 bases between. CDR3 nucleotides: TGTGCCAGTAGAACCGGGGGTCTAGGTGGGGCCAACGTCCTGACTTTC. It codes for CASRTGGLGGANVLTF.

Only one count was recorded for this clone. The V gene is TRBV4-2, the J gene TRBJ2-7, with a possible D match to TRBD1 (5 bases). The germline V gene has CDR1 LGHNA and CDR2 YNFKEQ. This CDR3 is 17 amino acids long. V lost 0 bases and J 2 bases, leaving 17 bases between the germline ends. The CDR3 reads CASSQDGLGATPYEQYF. In DNA, the CDR3 is TGTGCCAGCAGCCAAGATGGCTTAGGGGCTACCCCCTACGAGCAGTACTTC.

CDR3 DNA sequence: TGTGCCAGCAGTTTCAGGGGGACCAAAAACATTCAGTACTTC. Encoded protein: CASSFRGTKNIQYF. The chain has TRBV28 and TRBJ2-4, with 7 bases identical to TRBD1. J lost 2 bases, V lost 3 bases, and 1 base had no gene match. This CDR3 has 14 amino acids. Per germline, CDR1 MDHEN and CDR2 SYDVKM.

The rearrangement links TRBV2 to TRBJ1-5; no reliable D call. Deletions cut 3 bases from V and 6 bases from J, with 12 bases between. The CDR3 extends over 14 amino acids. CDR1 is SNHLY, CDR2 FYNNEI, per germline. This CDR3 is CASSDSVRVQPQHF. CDR3 DNA: TGTGCCAGCAGTGATTCGGTCCGGGTTCAGCCCCAGCATTTT.

V usage is TRBV30 and J usage is TRBJ2-7; D is possibly TRBD1 (5 bases). CDR1 is GTSNPN, CDR2 SVGIG, per germline (reference sequence). V shed 2 bases and J shed 2 bases, with 10 bases lying between them. The CDR3 covers 13 residues. The CDR3 DNA sequence: TGTGCCTGGAGTATGGACAATACCTACGAGCAGTACTTC. It encodes CAWSMDNTYEQYF.

V is TRBV27 and J is TRBJ2-5; tentatively, D is TRBD2 (6 bases). V was trimmed by 8 bases and J by 1 base, leaving 14 bases between them. The CDR3 spans 14 residues. The germline CDR1 and CDR2 sequences are MNHEY and SMNVEV (reference sequence). The CDR3 DNA is TGTGCCAGCGTCGGGGACTGGGGCCAAGAGACCCAGTACTTC. This translates into CASVGDWGQETQYF.

The chain uses TRBV28 and TRBJ2-5, with 8 nucleotides matching TRBD1. J gave up 5 bases and V 6 bases, and 5 bases lay outside the gene matches. The CDR3 is 13 amino acids. Germline values: CDR1 MDHEN, CDR2 SYDVKM. CDR3 amino acids: CASSPDRVETQYF. The CDR3, as DNA: TGTGCCAGCAGCCCGGACAGGGTGGAGACCCAGTACTTC.

The genes are TRBV27 and TRBJ2-7, with D hard to call. The V end lost 5 bases, the J end lost 2 bases, and 13 bases lay between the germline ends. The CDR3 has 14 residues. CDR1 is MNHEY, CDR2 SMNVEV, per germline (reference sequence). The CDR3: CASSPSEAPYEQYF. The CDR3 coding sequence is TGTGCCAGCAGTCCCAGTGAGGCCCCCTACGAGCAGTACTTC.

The gene calls are TRBV10-1 and TRBJ1-1, with D possibly TRBD1 on 5 matching bases. There are 13 residues in the CDR3. The germline V gene encodes CDR1 WNHNN and CDR2 SYGVQD (reference sequence). V lost 2 bases to trimming and J lost 3 bases, with 7 bases between them. This CDR3 is CASSETGYTEAFF. CDR3 DNA sequence: TGCGCCAGCAGTGAGACAGGTTACACTGAAGCTTTCTTT.

V and J are TRBV5-1 and TRBJ1-1; unclear D gene. With 3 bases removed from V and 1 base from J, the gap between germline ends came to 10 bases. Germline values: CDR1 SGHRS, CDR2 YFSETQ. CDR3 size: 14 residues. The CDR3 region has the DNA TGCGCCAGCAGCTCATACGGGGAGAACACTGAAGCTTTCTTT. Protein product: CASSSYGENTEAFF.